This T cell receptor beta chain was sequenced for a study of post-analysis software for immune sequencing data. Study details: The cohort encompassed relapsing-remitting, secondary progressive and progressive-relapsing multiple sclerosis disease courses.

Per the germline V gene, CDR1 is LGHNA and CDR2 is YNFKEQ. This CDR3 is 17 amino acids long. The germline V and J ends were trimmed by 5 bases and 0 bases, with 19 bases remaining between them. Libraries were made from TCR beta cDNA, and they carried unique molecular identifiers. When roughly 1 to 10 million T cells were used, they gave roughly 490,000 cDNA molecules. Each CDR3 protein is one row after TCRdb ran MiXCR on the PCR reads. Altogether fewer than 550,000 distinct CDR3 sequences are present, around a third being singletons, with the ten largest covering about 5.6%. As concerns this clonotype: Its antigen is as yet unknown.

Points from the study as a whole: Comparison of patients with controls showed roughly five TRBV segments more frequent in patients, TRBV5-6, TRBV5-1 and TRBV20-1 among them. Clustering by F measure revealed strong co-clustering among samples prepared together in one batch. Normalized Chao1 diversity was significantly lower in multiple sclerosis patients than in controls.

Material: blood. The chain combines TRBV4-2 with TRBJ1-2, with D perhaps TRBD1 (5 bases). The TCR comes from a girl between 2 and 17 years old with multiple sclerosis. CDR3 region: CASSSPRGRLANYGYTF. The CDR3 nucleotides are TGTGCCAGCAGCTCCCCACGGGGCCGACTAGCTAACTATGGCTACACCTTC.